This T cell receptor (beta chain) is drawn from a study of cytomegalovirus exposure and HLA in healthy donors. As regards this clone: The target antigen is unknown.

Per germline, CDR1 SNHLY and CDR2 FYNNEI. After removal of 6 bases from V and 0 bases from J, the junction contained 9 bases not matched to a gene. The CDR3 runs to 16 residues. Regarding the study as a whole: Prior analysis indicated that the majority of TCR beta V segments exhibited productivity approximately 90% or approximately 30% of the time. More clonal expansion characterized HLA-associated TCR beta chains than equally common others in a later analysis. The study put 150 or so TCR beta chains on its list as cytomegalovirus-associated.

The study ran its PCR with 60 Vbeta and 13 Jbeta primers. Data came from immunoSEQ multiplex PCR; TCRdb stores just in-frame clones and leaves some out. The sample records about 180,000 clones, 77% being singletons. The V gene is TRBV2, the J gene TRBJ2-7; TRBD1 matches 9 bases. Sequencing was carried out using PBMCs. The clonotype was recovered from a man aged 18 to 29 in good health and CMV-seronegative. In nucleotides, the CDR3 is TGTGCCAGCAGCGGGGGACAGGGTGGGAGCTCCTACGAGCAGTACTTC. Protein: CASSGGQGGSSYEQYF.